A selection of T cell receptor beta chains follows, all from one sample in a study of T cells expressing NK-cell markers. TCRdb reprocessed the 5' RACE reads and stores each CDR3 protein as one record, lacking DNA. This sample's clone table lists about half a million distinct CDR3 sequences. Sequencing input: blood T cells: a sorted CD56 or NKG2C T cell subset, CD4+ or CD8+ T cells, or bulk PBMC T cells (not recorded which). All receptors come from a woman aged 45-65 years in good health. CDR3s include the opening cysteine and the closing phenylalanine or tryptophan. The order of the fields is V gene, J gene, CDR3 protein.

>TRBV7-3|TRBJ2-7
CASSPAGGTFYEQYF
>TRBV7-7|TRBJ2-1
CASSLAGERGLSEQFF
>TRBV20-1|TRBJ2-2
CSARLGSTGELFF
>TRBV4-1|TRBJ2-4
CASSLTGGPNIQYF
>TRBV12-3/TRBV12-4|TRBJ2-5
CASSLGVGLQETQYF
>TRBV5-6|TRBJ2-5
CASSSEQGYQETQYF
>TRBV20-1|TRBJ2-5
CSARNPGLQETQYF
>TRBV20-1|TRBJ2-3
CSARVPGLAGEVRWSDTQYF
>TRBV9|TRBJ2-1
CASSVEAGGVTGEQFF
>TRBV5-6|TRBJ2-1
CASSLAGTGGNEQFF
>TRBV4-2|TRBJ2-7
CASSHHLAGEFYEQYF
>TRBV9|TRBJ1-1
CASSVRQDNTEAFF
>TRBV18|TRBJ1-3
CASSRGQTDRSSGNTIYF
>TRBV28|TRBJ2-3
CASQAPGHSTDTQYF
>TRBV7-3|TRBJ2-1
CASSTTRGNEQFF
>TRBV20-1|TRBJ2-4
CSAPLAGGPGAKNIQYF
>TRBV6-5|TRBJ2-2
CASSYTGAPGTGELFF
>TRBV20-1|TRBJ2-1
CSARVLNEQFF
>TRBV2|TRBJ2-5
CASEVMETQYF
>TRBV7-8|TRBJ2-4
CASSSSATSGFNIQYF
>TRBV28|TRBJ1-6
CASSFRANNSPLHF
>TRBV19|TRBJ2-1
CASSAPGLEDNEQFF
>TRBV5-6|TRBJ2-2
CASSFTGTGRTGELFF
>TRBV7-9|TRBJ2-3
CASSPRLISQYF
>TRBV24-1|TRBJ2-3
CATSDLGQAGGGLSTDTQYF